A selection of T cell receptor beta chains follows, all from one sample in a study of shared clonotypes between healthy human individuals. Assay: immunoSEQ multiplex PCR; the TCRdb copy retains only in-frame clones and omits some. The sample yields about 960,000 clones, 70% to 85% seen once. Sequenced material: memory CD4+ T cells sorted from blood. The receptors originated from a man younger than 35 in good health. CDR3s include the opening cysteine and the closing phenylalanine or tryptophan. A D gene is named only where the DNA matches it firmly. Rows may omit the clone size; those that give it use once, few, many or a size class.

>few|.|TRBJ1-2|TRBV10-3
TGTGCCATCTATCTTTCGATGGGAGGCTACACCTTC
CAIYLSMGGYTF
>few|.|TRBJ2-4|TRBV19
TGTGCCAGTAGTATAGAAGGCGTGGGGGGCGAATCCAAAAACATTCAGTACTTC
CASSIEGVGGESKNIQYF
>.|TRBD1|TRBJ2-3|TRBV5-1
TGCGCCAGCAGCTCCGGACAGGGCACAGATACGCAGTATTTT
CASSSGQGTDTQYF
>.|.|TRBJ1-6|TRBV2
TGTGCCTCCCATGGGGGGACTAATTCACCCCTCCACTTT
CASHGGTNSPLHF
>.|.|TRBJ1-1|TRBV12-5
TGTGCTAGTGGTCTTGACGGGCACCGCACTGAAGCTTTCTTT
CASGLDGHRTEAFF
>.|TRBD2|TRBJ2-5|TRBV5-6
TGTGCCAGCAGCCCCCGGACTAGCGGGATACTTCGGGAGACCCAGTACTTC
CASSPRTSGILRETQYF
>.|.|TRBJ2-5|TRBV28
TGTGCCAGCAGTGATATAGACTCCGAGACCCAGTACTTC
CASSDIDSETQYF
>.|.|TRBJ2-7|TRBV6-1
TGTGCCAGCAGTCTGGAGCCTTACGAGCAGTACTTC
CASSLEPYEQYF
>.|.|TRBJ2-7|TRBV5-6
TGTGCCAGCAGCTTGGGATCCCACGCCTACGAGCAGTACTTC
CASSLGSHAYEQYF
>.|.|TRBJ2-5|TRBV7-2
TGTGCCAGCAGCACGGGATCCCAAGAGACCCAGTACTTC
CASSTGSQETQYF
>.|TRBD2|TRBJ2-2|TRBV30
TGTGCCTGGAGTGTTGGGGGGGATGCCGGGGAGCTGTTTTTT
CAWSVGGDAGELFF
>.|TRBD1|TRBJ1-1|TRBV11-2
TGTGCCAGCAGCCTAATACAGGGGAGCACTGAAGCTTTCTTT
CASSLIQGSTEAFF
>.|.|TRBJ1-1|TRBV28
TGTGCCAGCAGTTTAAAAAGTAACACTGAAGCTTTCTTT
CASSLKSNTEAFF
>once|.|TRBJ2-7|TRBV5-1
TGCGCCAGCAGCTTGGAGTCTGGACAGAGGGGAGAGGAGCAGTACTTC
CASSLESGQRGEEQYF
>.|.|TRBJ1-1|TRBV2
TGTGCCAGCGCGGGATCCGGGAACACTGAAGCTTTCTTT
CASAGSGNTEAFF
>.|.|TRBJ2-1|TRBV7-2
TGTGCCAGCAGTCCGGGCTGGATGGGAAGCTCCTACAATGAGCAGTTCTTC
CASSPGWMGSSYNEQFF
>few|TRBD1|TRBJ1-6|TRBV2
TGTGCCAGCTCGACCGGGACAGCCAGTTCACCCCTCCACTTT
CASSTGTASSPLHF